The 22 T cell receptor beta chains in this list originate from one sample, sequenced in a study of blood T cells in healthy people across ages. Alongside a J-beta primer mix, a sample-barcoded 5' primer served in a second PCR lasting about 7 to 12 cycles. TCRdb ran MiXCR on the 5' RACE reads and lists one entry per CDR3 protein. Of hundreds of thousands of distinct CDR3 sequences listed, 49% were seen once; the top ten hold about a third. The sample was blood. All receptors derive from a woman in her fifties or sixties in good health.

The chain links TRBV9 to TRBJ2-4; D gene ambiguous. TRBJ2-5 matches the DNA end more closely, so the J call is doubtful. Germline V gene data show CDR1 as SGDLS and CDR2 as YYNGEE. The CDR3 is made up of 13 amino acids. The CDR3 DNA is TGTGCCAGCAGCCGAGACCGCACCGAGACCCAGTACTTC. Its translation is CASSRDRTETQYF.

CDR3 sequence reads: CASNPGEGYGSGANVLTF. DNA for the CDR3: TGTGCCAGCAATCCCGGTGAAGGTTACGGCTCTGGGGCCAACGTCCTGACTTTC. The chain carries TRBV2 and TRBJ2-6; D not certain. Germline loops: CDR1 SNHLY, CDR2 FYNNEI. This CDR3 is 18 amino acids long. Between the trimmed V and J ends, which lost 7 bases and 0 bases, there was a span of 19 bases. Together with reference TRBV2 and TRBJ2-6, the CDR3 gives the full variable domain: EPEVTQTPSHQVTQMGQEVILRCVPISNHLYFYWYRQILGQKVEFLVSFYNNEISEKSEIFDDQFSVERPDGSNFTLKIRSTKLEDSAMYFCASNPGEGYGSGANVLTFGAGSRLTVL.

V gene TRBV4-2 combines with J gene TRBJ1-4; D call uncertain. CDR3 length: 15 residues. The germline V and J ends were trimmed by 4 bases and 0 bases, with 9 bases remaining between them. Germline V lookup: CDR1 LGHNA, CDR2 YNFKEQ. CDR3 DNA sequence: TGTGCCAGCAGCCGACGACCGGCAACTAATGAAAAACTGTTTTTT. As protein: CASSRRPATNEKLFF.

This chain joins TRBV3-1 and TRBJ1-4; D is unclear. The CDR3 contains 15 residues. Germline values: CDR1 LGHDT, CDR2 YNNKEL (reference sequence). Trimming left V 4 bases short and J 8 bases short, with 17 bases between. This CDR3 reads CASSPKPKGGEKLFF. As DNA, the CDR3 is TGTGCCAGCAGCCCGAAACCTAAGGGTGGAGAAAAACTGTTTTTT.

As concerns this clonotype: At one end the junction does not follow the germline gene, possibly because of a read error. The chain uses TRBV12-3 or TRBV12-4 and TRBJ2-3, with D possibly being TRBD2 (6 bases). The CDR3 runs 17 residues. CDR3 nucleotide sequence: TGTGCCAGCAGTTTGGGTCCCCGGGACTCTGGCACAGATATGCAGTATTTT. The encoded protein is CASSLGPRDSGTDMQYF.

This chain connects TRBV6-1 to TRBJ2-1; 7 bases line up with TRBD1. CDR3 length equals 14 residues. V lost 2 bases, J lost 3 bases, and 1 base stayed unmatched. Germline CDR1 MNHNS, CDR2 SASEGT. The DNA for the CDR3 is TGTGCCAGCAGTGAACAGGGGGACTACAATGAGCAGTTCTTC. Its protein product is CASSEQGDYNEQFF.

The chain recombines TRBV20-1 with TRBJ2-5; no clear D. Germline V lookup: CDR1 DFQATT, CDR2 SNEGSKA (reference sequence). This CDR3 is built from 16 residues. Trimming removed 5 bases from V and 2 bases from J, with 21 bases in between. CDR3 nucleotide sequence: TGCAGTGCTGGCGGATCGGGTGTCCGGACGCAAGAGACCCAGTACTTC. As protein: CSAGGSGVRTQETQYF.

This clonotype was observed a handful of times. The chain couples TRBV29-1 to TRBJ2-1, with 10 bases identical to TRBD1. The CDR3 contains 16 residues. Germline V gives CDR1 SQVTM, CDR2 ANQGSEA. The V gene end was trimmed by 2 bases and the J gene end by 2 bases; junction bases not matched to a gene: 6. The CDR3 protein is CSVETGTGETYNEQFF. Here the CDR3 DNA reads TGCAGCGTTGAAACTGGGACAGGGGAAACCTACAATGAGCAGTTCTTC.

This clonotype turned up a few times. The chain has TRBV3-1 and TRBJ1-2; 9 bases fit TRBD1. Germline values: CDR1 LGHDT, CDR2 YNNKEL (reference sequence). The CDR3 length is 16 residues. J gave up 1 base and V 2 bases, and 5 bases lay outside the gene matches. The CDR3 nucleotides read TGTGCCAGCAGCCAAAGATCGACAGGGGGTAACTATGGCTACACCTTC. Translating gives CASSQRSTGGNYGYTF. Looking up the rest from reference TRBV3-1 and TRBJ1-2 gives the full variable domain: DTAVSQTPKYLVTQMGNDKSIKCEQNLGHDTMYWYKQDSKKFLKIMFSYNNKELIINETVPNRFSPKSPDKAHLNLHINSLELGDSAVYFCASSQRSTGGNYGYTFGSGTRLTVV.

The chain combines TRBV6-2 or TRBV6-3 with TRBJ1-4; D gene uncertain. CDR1 MNHEY and CDR2 SVGEGT come from the germline V gene. CDR3 length: 12 residues. The V end lost 4 bases, the J end lost 13 bases, and 13 bases lay between the germline ends. The CDR3 loop is CASSSRQGVLFF. The CDR3 region has the DNA TGTGCCAGCAGTTCGCGACAAGGCGTACTGTTTTTT.

In this sample, this clonotype turned up a few times. The genes are TRBV9 and TRBJ2-1, with D perhaps matching TRBD1 or TRBD2 (5 bases each). The ends were cut back, 4 bases at V and 5 bases at J, with 16 bases in the middle. Germline V gene sequence: CDR1 SGDLS, CDR2 YYNGEE. There are 15 residues in the CDR3. CDR3 sequence (DNA): TGTGCCAGCAGCATCGGGACCAGGCCTCACAATGAGCAGTTCTTC. Translation gives CASSIGTRPHNEQFF.

The rearrangement uses TRBV28 and TRBJ1-1; D gene uncertain. The V gene lost 5 bases and the J gene lost 10 bases, with 14 bases spanning the gap. CDR1 and CDR2 (germline): MDHEN, SYDVKM. The CDR3 consists of 12 residues. The CDR3 DNA reads as TGTGCCAGCAGTACTCTAACAGAAGGAGCTTTCTTT. As protein: CASSTLTEGAFF.

CDR3 loop: CSARGRGRTNTEAFF. The CDR3, as DNA: TGCAGTGCTAGAGGGCGGGGCCGAACGAACACTGAAGCTTTCTTT. This chain joins TRBV20-1 and TRBJ1-1; D might be TRBD1 (5 bases). The V gene lost 1 base and the J gene lost 1 base, with 13 bases spanning the gap. This CDR3 region has 15 residues. Germline V gene data show CDR1 as DFQATT and CDR2 as SNEGSKA (reference sequence).

A word on this clonotype: This CDR3 is missing its conserved last phenylalanine or tryptophan, likely due to a read error. The rearrangement joins TRBV5-6 to TRBJ1-2; D is ambiguous. The CDR3 is 13 residues long. CDR1 and CDR2 from the germline V gene are SGHDT and YYEEEE. The germline V and J ends were trimmed by 4 bases and 2 bases, with 9 bases remaining between them. CDR3 bases: TGTGCCAGCAGCGTTGACACGAACTATGGCTACACCTTG. Translating it yields CASSVDTNYGYTL.

There are many counts of this clonotype. The chain links TRBV7-3 to TRBJ2-1; 13 bases line up with TRBD2. Germline V gives CDR1 SGHTA, CDR2 FQGTGA. The J segment lost 9 bases and the V segment lost 2 bases, leaving 7 bases of the junction unmatched. The CDR3 loop spans 16 amino acids. In nucleotides, the CDR3 is TGTGCCAGCAGCTTAGAGGGGACTAGCGGGAAGAGTGAGCAGTTCTTC. Translation gives CASSLEGTSGKSEQFF.

This sequence joins TRBV20-1 and TRBJ2-7; 7 bases line up with TRBD1. After removal of 3 bases from V and 3 bases from J, the junction contained 11 bases not matched to a gene. Germline assignment: CDR1 DFQATT and CDR2 SNEGSKA (reference sequence). The length of the CDR3 is 15 residues. Here the CDR3 DNA reads TGCAGTGCTAGGGCCCTCGGGACAGAGATCTACGAGCAGTACTTC. Protein sequence: CSARALGTEIYEQYF.

This clonotype occurred many times. This chain links TRBV9 with TRBJ2-3; 7 bases fit TRBD2. Germline CDR1 SGDLS, CDR2 YYNGEE. The CDR3 is 14 residues long. With 4 bases clipped from V and 4 bases from J, the junction kept 6 bases outside the gene matches. The CDR3 sequence: CASSLSGKSDTQYF. The CDR3 coding sequence is TGTGCCAGCAGCTTAAGCGGGAAATCAGATACGCAGTATTTT. Full variable domain (remainder filled in from reference TRBV9 and TRBJ2-3): DSGVTQTPKHLITATGQRVTLRCSPRSGDLSVYWYQQSLDQGLQFLIQYYNGEERAKGNILERFSAQQFPDLHSELNLSSLELGDSALYFCASSLSGKSDTQYFGPGTRLTVL.

This clonotype was seen more than once but under ten times. The chain carries TRBV2 and TRBJ2-1; a weak D match, TRBD1 (5 bases). CDR1 and CDR2 from the germline V gene are SNHLY and FYNNEI. This CDR3 is built from 13 residues. The ends were cut back, 2 bases at V and 9 bases at J, with 11 bases in the middle. The CDR3: CASSEYRFPEQFF. CDR3 in DNA: TGTGCCAGCAGTGAATACAGGTTCCCTGAGCAGTTCTTC.

The rearrangement joins TRBV9 to TRBJ1-1; D is unclear. Trimming removed 2 bases at V and 5 bases at J, with 10 bases between. Germline V gene sequence: CDR1 SGDLS, CDR2 YYNGEE. The CDR3 runs to 13 residues. The CDR3 nucleotides read TGTGCCAGCAGCGTCCGCGGAGGGACTGAAGCTTTCTTT. Its translation is CASSVRGGTEAFF.

J is TRBJ2-5 and V is TRBV5-4, with 9 bases matching TRBD2. The CDR3 consists of 15 residues. Losses at the gene ends were 4 bases for V and 11 bases for J; bases not matched to a gene: 15. The germline CDR1 and CDR2 sequences are SGHNT and YYREEE (reference sequence). The CDR3 reads CASSIRLAGSWEQYF. In DNA form, the CDR3 reads TGTGCCAGCAGCATCCGCCTAGCGGGGTCCTGGGAGCAGTACTTC.

The rearrangement links TRBV7-9 to TRBJ2-1, with D perhaps TRBD1 (5 bases). The DNA end is more similar to TRBJ2-7, so the J call may be wrong. The V gene's germline CDR1 is SEHNR and CDR2 FQNEAQ (reference sequence). The CDR3 has 12 residues. The CDR3 DNA reads TGTGCCAGCAGCGCCAGGGCGTATGAGCAGTACTTC. It translates to CASSARAYEQYF.

This clonotype appeared a few times. CDR3 nucleotides: TGTGCCAGCAGTGAAGCGAAGGGACAGGTGAACACTGAAGCTTTCTTT. It yields the protein CASSEAKGQVNTEAFF. The rearrangement uses TRBV6-1 and TRBJ1-1; TRBD1 agrees at 8 bases. The CDR3 covers 16 residues. The germline CDR1 and CDR2 sequences are MNHNS and SASEGT. With 0 bases clipped from V and 0 bases from J, the junction kept 3 bases outside the gene matches.